A selection of T cell receptor beta chains follows, all from one sample in a study of T cell repertoires in cytomegalovirus infection. TCRdb used MiXCR to reprocess the reads, holding one entry per CDR3 protein. This sample has more than 200,000 distinct CDR3 sequences, with less than 9.5% found just once. The sample comprised PBMCs. The receptors were gathered from a human donor in good health (CMV status not recorded). Some clones in this sample may be carry-over from other donors' samples. The CDR3 runs from the conserved cysteine through the conserved F or W. A D gene is named only where the DNA matches it firmly. Only part of the rows carry a size: once, few, many, or a class if the clone is expanded.

size	J	length	D	V	CDR3	DNA
few	TRBJ1-2	15	NA	TRBV5-1	CASSLVETGVEGYTF	TGCGCCAGCAGCTTGGTCGAAACAGGAGTTGAAGGCTACACCTTC
NA	TRBJ2-1	15	TRBD2	TRBV5-1	CASRTSGKSGNEQFF	TGCGCCAGCAGGACTAGCGGGAAGTCGGGTAATGAGCAGTTCTTC
many	TRBJ1-3	18	TRBD1	TRBV7-2	CASSLTGQALLSGNTIYF	TGTGCCAGCAGCTTAACGGGACAGGCCCTACTGAGTGGAAACACCATATATTTT
few	TRBJ2-4	17	TRBD1	TRBV12-3/TRBV12-4	CASSFEVTGGAKNIQYF	TGTGCCAGCAGTTTTGAGGTGACAGGGGGTGCCAAAAACATTCAGTACTTC
few	TRBJ1-2	14	NA	TRBV4-3	CASSQEGFLGGYTF	TGCGCCAGCAGCCAAGAGGGGTTTTTGGGTGGCTACACCTTC
NA	TRBJ1-1	16	NA	TRBV7-2	CASSLVVGRLNTEAFF	TGTGCCAGCAGCTTAGTCGTTGGGCGGTTGAACACTGAAGCTTTCTTT
many	TRBJ2-2	13	TRBD1	TRBV19	CASSIDRAGELFF	TGTGCCAGCTCCATCGACAGGGCCGGGGAGCTGTTTTTT
many	TRBJ2-1	13	NA	TRBV7-2	CASSWDSLNEQFF	TGTGCCAGCAGCTGGGACTCCCTCAATGAGCAGTTCTTC
NA	TRBJ1-5	14	NA	TRBV6-6	CASSYAHSNQPQHF	TGTGCCAGCAGTTATGCACATAGCAATCAGCCCCAGCATTTT
many	TRBJ2-5	15	NA	TRBV7-2	CASRPSQGGGETQYF	TGTGCCAGCAGGCCCTCACAAGGTGGAGGGGAGACCCAGTACTTC
few	TRBJ2-7	14	NA	TRBV9	CASSVATGSYEQYF	TGTGCCAGCAGCGTAGCTACAGGCTCCTACGAGCAGTACTTC
few	TRBJ1-4	11	NA	TRBV3-1	CASSQVGKLFF	TGTGCCAGCAGCCAAGTTGGAAAACTGTTTTTT
many	TRBJ2-4	13	TRBD1	TRBV12-3/TRBV12-4	CASSLGQGNIQYF	TGTGCCAGCAGTTTGGGACAGGGGAACATTCAGTACTTC
many	TRBJ1-2	12	NA	TRBV7-2	CASSLNLGGYTF	TGTGCCAGCAGCTTAAACCTCGGTGGCTACACCTTC
many	TRBJ2-3	17	NA	TRBV7-3	CASSLKGGGPVPDTQYF	TGTGCCAGCAGCTTAAAGGGGGGAGGCCCCGTCCCAGATACGCAGTATTTT
few	TRBJ2-1	16	TRBD2	TRBV2	CASSRGTSGGYNEQFF	TGTGCCAGCAGTCGCGGGACTAGCGGGGGATACAATGAGCAGTTCTTC
many	TRBJ2-4	18	TRBD2	TRBV7-2	CASSLDLGLAGAKNIQYF	TGTGCCAGCAGCTTAGACTTAGGACTAGCGGGGGCCAAAAACATTCAGTACTTC
many	TRBJ2-1	17	TRBD2	TRBV12-3/TRBV12-4	CASSRPGRRERHNEQFF	TGTGCCAGCAGCCGCCCCGGGAGGAGGGAGCGACACAATGAGCAGTTCTTC
many	TRBJ2-1	16	TRBD1	TRBV7-3	CASSLPPSTGNNEQFF	TGTGCCAGCAGCTTACCTCCGTCGACAGGGAACAATGAGCAGTTCTTC
few	TRBJ2-7	16	NA	TRBV19	CASSIEAGATSYEQYF	TGTGCCAGTAGTATAGAAGCGGGTGCGACCTCCTACGAGCAGTACTTC
many	TRBJ1-6	14	NA	TRBV7-2	CASSLGERGPPLHF	TGTGCCAGCAGCTTGGGGGAGAGAGGGCCACCCCTCCACTTT
many	TRBJ2-7	13	NA	TRBV7-3	CASSSLPMAEQYF	TGTGCCAGCAGCTCCCTCCCGATGGCCGAGCAGTACTTC
many	TRBJ2-7	15	NA	TRBV5-1	CASSLRAGAPTGQYF	TGCGCCAGCAGCTTGAGGGCGGGGGCCCCGACTGGGCAGTACTTC
NA	TRBJ2-3	12	NA	TRBV12-3/TRBV12-4	CASSPSGFRGYF	TGTGCCAGCAGCCCCTCAGGGTTTCGGGGGTATTTT